The next 5 T cell receptor beta chains were all read from a single sample in a study. MiXCR was run by TCRdb on the RT-PCR reads, yielding one entry per CDR3 protein. Found here are 650,000 to 800,000 distinct CDR3 sequences, 13% to 15% of them singletons; the top ten hold about 3.6%. The sequenced sample consisted of memory CD4+ T cells from blood. These receptors all stem from a female donor in good health, serving as a healthy control.

J is TRBJ2-7 and V is TRBV27; unclear D gene. V lost 2 bases to trimming and J lost 7 bases, with 9 bases between them. The CDR3 has 12 amino acids. The germline V gene has CDR1 MNHEY and CDR2 SMNVEV (reference sequence). The CDR3 sequence is CASSLQHGEQYF. The CDR3 nucleotides read TGTGCCAGCAGTTTACAGCATGGGGAGCAGTACTTC.

At least ten counts were recorded for this clonotype. The chain uses TRBV29-1 and TRBJ1-1; 7 bases agree with TRBD1. CDR3 length: 16 amino acids. Germline V gene sequence: CDR1 SQVTM, CDR2 ANQGSEA. J lost 0 bases, V lost 7 bases, and 14 bases had no gene match. CDR3 residues: CSASGVVTGMNTEAFF. In nucleotides, the CDR3 is TGCAGCGCCTCGGGTGTTGTGACAGGGATGAACACTGAAGCTTTCTTT.

This clonotype was counted a few times. The chain is built from TRBV19 and TRBJ1-1; D not certain. Germline V CDR1 and CDR2: LNHDA, SQIVND (reference sequence). Trimming cost V 7 bases and J 4 bases, with 13 bases left between them. The CDR3 is 13 amino acids. The CDR3 loop is CASTGQVGTEAFF. Written as DNA, the CDR3 is TGTGCCAGTACCGGGCAGGTAGGCACTGAAGCTTTCTTT.

The chain recombines TRBV7-3 with TRBJ2-5; 12 nucleotides match TRBD1. V lost 4 bases to trimming and J lost 5 bases; unmatched junction nucleotides: 5. CDR1 and CDR2 (germline): SGHTA, FQGTGA. The CDR3 runs 15 residues. The CDR3 region has the DNA TGTGCCAGCAGCTCCGGGACAGGGGGCGCGGAGACCCAGTACTTC. Its translation: CASSSGTGGAETQYF.

This clonotype was observed a handful of times. This rearrangement joins TRBV24-1 to TRBJ1-1, with TRBD1 matching 8 bases. The CDR3 is made up of 14 amino acids. J gave up 3 bases and V 4 bases, and 3 bases lay outside the gene matches. Germline V lookup: CDR1 KGHDR, CDR2 SFDVKD. DNA for the CDR3: TGTGCCACCAGTGACGGACAGGGCGACACTGAAGCTTTCTTT. Its protein product is CATSDGQGDTEAFF.